The rows below give T cell receptor beta chains drawn from one sample of a study of beta chain features in type 1 diabetes. Repertoires were generated with immunoSEQ multiplex PCR, while TCRdb's copy carries only in-frame clones and drops some. In the table there are some 900,000 clones, about a sixth of which are singletons. The sequenced sample was naive CD4+ T cells from blood. These receptors originate from a woman between 18 and 30 years old in good health. Each CDR3 is given with its conserved first and last residue. The D gene is left open where the match is weak. The size field is filled for only some rows; it gives once, few, many or a size class.

d_call: TRBD1
v_call: TRBV28
clone_size: few
j_call: TRBJ2-7
cdr3_nt: TGTGCCAGCAGCCCCACTCCCGGGACAGCACCTTCCTACGAGCAGTACTTC
cdr3_aa: CASSPTPGTAPSYEQYF

d_call: -
v_call: TRBV28
clone_size: -
j_call: TRBJ2-7
cdr3_nt: TGTGCCAGCAGTCTAAACTACGAGCAGTACTTC
cdr3_aa: CASSLNYEQYF

d_call: -
v_call: TRBV19
clone_size: -
j_call: TRBJ2-7
cdr3_nt: TGTGCCAGTAGTGTAGCCTCCTCCTACGAGCAGTACTTC
cdr3_aa: CASSVASSYEQYF

d_call: -
v_call: TRBV28
clone_size: few
j_call: TRBJ2-3
cdr3_nt: TGTGCCAGCAGGAAGACCCCTGGCACAGATACGCAGTATTTT
cdr3_aa: CASRKTPGTDTQYF

d_call: TRBD1
v_call: TRBV14
clone_size: -
j_call: TRBJ2-7
cdr3_nt: TGTGCCAGCAGCCAGCGACGACAGGGGGCATACGAGCAGTACTTC
cdr3_aa: CASSQRRQGAYEQYF

d_call: -
v_call: TRBV2
clone_size: -
j_call: TRBJ1-2
cdr3_nt: TGTGCCAGCAAGGCAGCCCGAGCTAACTATGGCTACACCTTC
cdr3_aa: CASKAARANYGYTF

d_call: -
v_call: TRBV7-9
clone_size: few
j_call: TRBJ2-1
cdr3_nt: TGTGCCAGCAGCTTAGGGCCTGGGGCCCAGCTAGGACCCGAGCAGTTCTTC
cdr3_aa: CASSLGPGAQLGPEQFF

d_call: -
v_call: TRBV28
clone_size: few
j_call: TRBJ2-1
cdr3_nt: TGTGCCAGCAGTCCACCCAGTAGCGGTAGATACAATGAGCAGTTCTTC
cdr3_aa: CASSPPSSGRYNEQFF

d_call: -
v_call: TRBV5-1
clone_size: -
j_call: TRBJ2-1
cdr3_nt: TGCGCCAGCAGCTTGGAGGGTGAGCAGTTCTTC
cdr3_aa: CASSLEGEQFF

d_call: TRBD1
v_call: TRBV28
clone_size: -
j_call: TRBJ1-2
cdr3_nt: TGTGCCAGCAGTTTAGGACAGGGAGGAGGCTACACCTTC
cdr3_aa: CASSLGQGGGYTF

d_call: -
v_call: TRBV6-1
clone_size: -
j_call: TRBJ2-5
cdr3_nt: TGTGCCAGCAGGGAGGGACAGTTGGAGACCCAGTACTTC
cdr3_aa: CASREGQLETQYF

d_call: -
v_call: TRBV28
clone_size: -
j_call: TRBJ1-5
cdr3_nt: TGTGCCAGCAGTTTGGCCAGGGACAATCAGCCCCAGCATTTT
cdr3_aa: CASSLARDNQPQHF

d_call: -
v_call: TRBV9
clone_size: few
j_call: TRBJ2-7
cdr3_nt: TGTGCCAGCAGCGGAACTGCGGGGGCGGGAAACCCGGACGAGCAGTACTTC
cdr3_aa: CASSGTAGAGNPDEQYF

d_call: -
v_call: TRBV7-2
clone_size: -
j_call: TRBJ1-2
cdr3_nt: TGTGCCAGCAGCTCGAGCTTAGGGAATGGCTACACCTTC
cdr3_aa: CASSSSLGNGYTF

d_call: -
v_call: TRBV4-1
clone_size: few
j_call: TRBJ2-3
cdr3_nt: TGCGCCAGCAGCCAAGATACGAGGCCAGATACGCAGTATTTT
cdr3_aa: CASSQDTRPDTQYF

d_call: TRBD2
v_call: TRBV28
clone_size: few
j_call: TRBJ2-5
cdr3_nt: TGTGCCAGCAGTCATGGACTAGCGGGAGGAACGAGTGGAGAGACCCAGTACTTC
cdr3_aa: CASSHGLAGGTSGETQYF

d_call: TRBD2
v_call: TRBV5-4
clone_size: -
j_call: TRBJ2-5
cdr3_nt: TGTGCCAGCAGCCCCGGACTAGCGGGGATACAAGAGACCCAGTACTTC
cdr3_aa: CASSPGLAGIQETQYF

d_call: -
v_call: TRBV6-5
clone_size: -
j_call: TRBJ2-3
cdr3_nt: TGTGCCAGCAGAAGGTACAGGGAGACAGATACGCAGTATTTT
cdr3_aa: CASRRYRETDTQYF

d_call: TRBD2
v_call: TRBV11-2
clone_size: -
j_call: TRBJ2-2
cdr3_nt: TGTGCCAGCAGCCTGTCTAGCGGGAGGTTCCCCGGGGAGCTGTTTTTT
cdr3_aa: CASSLSSGRFPGELFF

d_call: TRBD2
v_call: TRBV5-6
clone_size: few
j_call: TRBJ2-3
cdr3_nt: TGTGCCAGCAGCTTGTTCAGGCGGGGGAGCACAGATACGCAGTATTTT
cdr3_aa: CASSLFRRGSTDTQYF

d_call: TRBD2
v_call: TRBV15
clone_size: -
j_call: TRBJ2-1
cdr3_nt: TGTGCCACCACTACGGAGTTAGCGGGAGAGCATGAGCAGTTCTTC
cdr3_aa: CATTTELAGEHEQFF

d_call: -
v_call: TRBV25-1
clone_size: few
j_call: TRBJ1-2
cdr3_nt: TGTGCCAGCAGTGAATACCCAGGGGACTATGGCTACACCTTC
cdr3_aa: CASSEYPGDYGYTF

d_call: -
v_call: TRBV9
clone_size: few
j_call: TRBJ2-2
cdr3_nt: TGTGCCAGCAGCGTAGGGGTTATCACCGGGGAGCTGTTTTTT
cdr3_aa: CASSVGVITGELFF

d_call: -
v_call: TRBV6-5
clone_size: -
j_call: TRBJ2-7
cdr3_nt: TGTGCCAGCGGGGACCCTTACGAGCAGTACTTC
cdr3_aa: CASGDPYEQYF

d_call: -
v_call: TRBV7-2
clone_size: few
j_call: TRBJ1-1
cdr3_nt: TGTGCCAGCAGAAGACAGATGAACACTGAAGCTTTCTTT
cdr3_aa: CASRRQMNTEAFF

d_call: TRBD1
v_call: TRBV2
clone_size: -
j_call: TRBJ1-4
cdr3_nt: TGTGCCAGCAGCTCGCGACAGGGTTGGGGTGAAAAACTGTTTTTT
cdr3_aa: CASSSRQGWGEKLFF

d_call: -
v_call: TRBV2
clone_size: -
j_call: TRBJ1-2
cdr3_nt: TGTGCCAGCTCGTCTCGATGGGGGCGTGGCGATGGCTACACCTTC
cdr3_aa: CASSSRWGRGDGYTF